This T cell receptor (beta chain) emerged from a study of neurological immune-mediated disorders. A single record per CDR3 protein comes from TCRdb applying MiXCR to the 5' RACE reads. The repertoire has roughly 30,000 distinct CDR3 sequences, 5.5% to 7% of them found once; the top ten carry approximately 2%. Study results and limitations: In HTLV-1-associated myelopathy, TCR clonal expansion was greatest, whereas multiple sclerosis had the least, falling below healthy controls.

Ten or more counts support this clonotype. Its matching antigen is unknown. The sample was CD4+ T cells from blood. The source is a woman aged 45-65 years in good health.

The CDR3 sequence is CASGRQGEKGTGELFF. The CDR3, as DNA: TGTGCTAGTGGGCGACAGGGAGAAAAAGGCACCGGGGAGCTGTTTTTT. The chain employs TRBV12-5 and TRBJ2-2, with TRBD1 identical over 7 bases. J lost 4 bases, V lost 6 bases, and 11 bases had no gene match. The CDR3 is 16 residues long. Germline V gene sequence: CDR1 LGHNT, CDR2 FRNRAP.